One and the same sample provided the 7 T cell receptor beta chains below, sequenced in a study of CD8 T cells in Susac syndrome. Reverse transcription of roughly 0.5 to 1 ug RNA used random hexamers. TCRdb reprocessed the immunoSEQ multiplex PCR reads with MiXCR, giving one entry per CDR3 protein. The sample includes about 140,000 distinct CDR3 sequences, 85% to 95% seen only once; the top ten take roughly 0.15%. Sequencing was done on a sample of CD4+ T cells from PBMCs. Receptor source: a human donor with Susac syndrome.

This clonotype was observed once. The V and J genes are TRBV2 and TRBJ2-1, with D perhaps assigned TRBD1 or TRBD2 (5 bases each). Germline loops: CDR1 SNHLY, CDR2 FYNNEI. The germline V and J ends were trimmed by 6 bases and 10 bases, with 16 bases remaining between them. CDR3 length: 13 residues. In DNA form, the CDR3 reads TGTGCCAGCAGACCCGGGACCGCTGGAGAGCAGTTCTTC. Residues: CASRPGTAGEQFF.

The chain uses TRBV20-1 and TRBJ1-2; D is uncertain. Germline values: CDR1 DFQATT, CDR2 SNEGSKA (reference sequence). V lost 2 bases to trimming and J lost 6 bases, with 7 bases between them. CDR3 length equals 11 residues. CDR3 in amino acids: CSARRPDGYTF. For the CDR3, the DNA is TGCAGTGCTAGACGTCCTGATGGCTACACCTTC.

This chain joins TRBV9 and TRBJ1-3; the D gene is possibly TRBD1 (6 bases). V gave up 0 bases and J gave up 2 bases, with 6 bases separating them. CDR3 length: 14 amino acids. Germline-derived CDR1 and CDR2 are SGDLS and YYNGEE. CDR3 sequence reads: CASSVGQAGNTIYF. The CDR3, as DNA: TGTGCCAGCAGCGTAGGACAGGCTGGAAACACCATATATTTT.

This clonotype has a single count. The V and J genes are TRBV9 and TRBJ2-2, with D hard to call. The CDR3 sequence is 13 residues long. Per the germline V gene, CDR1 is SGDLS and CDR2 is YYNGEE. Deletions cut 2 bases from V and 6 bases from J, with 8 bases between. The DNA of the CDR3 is TGTGCCAGCAGCGTCCGCCCAGCCGGGGAGCTGTTTTTT. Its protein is CASSVRPAGELFF.

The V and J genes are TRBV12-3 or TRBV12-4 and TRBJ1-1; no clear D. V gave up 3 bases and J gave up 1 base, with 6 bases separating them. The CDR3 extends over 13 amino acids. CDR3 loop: CASSFQENTEAFF. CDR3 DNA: TGTGCCAGCAGTTTCCAGGAGAACACTGAAGCTTTCTTT.

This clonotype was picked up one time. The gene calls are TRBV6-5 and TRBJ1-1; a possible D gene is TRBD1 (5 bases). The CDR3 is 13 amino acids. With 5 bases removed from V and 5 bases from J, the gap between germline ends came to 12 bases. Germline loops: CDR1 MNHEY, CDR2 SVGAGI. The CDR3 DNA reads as TGTGCCAGCAGTACCCCAGGGCGGACTGAAGCTTTCTTT. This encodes CASSTPGRTEAFF.

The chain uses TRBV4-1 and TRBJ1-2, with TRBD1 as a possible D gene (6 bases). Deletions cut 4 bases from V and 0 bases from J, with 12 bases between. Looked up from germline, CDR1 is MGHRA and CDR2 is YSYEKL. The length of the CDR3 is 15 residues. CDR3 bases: TGCGCCAGCAGCCCCAGGACAGAAGCTAACTATGGCTACACCTTC. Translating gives CASSPRTEANYGYTF.